The 22 T cell receptor beta chains below all came from one sample that was sequenced in a study of a mutant IDH1 vaccine in newly diagnosed glioma. The sample's time point: baseline, week 1 (first vaccination visit). This sample's treatment: pre-vaccination baseline after standard-of-care therapy. TCRdb keeps only in-frame clones here, not all; method: immunoSEQ multiplex PCR. The sample has tens of thousands of clones; 83% are singletons. This specimen was PBMCs, taken from a glioma patient treated with radiotherapy, temozolomide or both. These receptors originate from a woman between 50 and 59 years old with glioma.

The rearrangement uses TRBV10-3 and TRBJ1-1; D is perhaps TRBD1 (5 bases). V was clipped by 7 bases and J by 1 base, with 16 bases between them. The CDR3 contains 15 residues. Per the germline V gene, CDR1 is ENHRY and CDR2 is SYGVKD. DNA for the CDR3: TGTGCCATCACTACCGGGGGGGGGTCGAACACTGAAGCTTTCTTT. Amino acids: CAITTGGGSNTEAFF.

The chain uses TRBV27 and TRBJ2-5; D remains ambiguous. Germline values: CDR1 MNHEY, CDR2 SMNVEV (reference sequence). There are 12 residues in the CDR3. The germline V and J ends were trimmed by 4 bases and 7 bases, with 10 bases remaining between them. CDR3 protein: CASSWGGGTQYF. Here the CDR3 DNA reads TGTGCCAGCAGTTGGGGTGGTGGGACCCAGTACTTC.

V and J are TRBV6-5 and TRBJ2-3, with 8 bases lining up with TRBD2. Germline assignment: CDR1 MNHEY and CDR2 SVGAGI. The CDR3 runs to 12 residues. V shed 8 bases, J shed 8 bases, and the junction held 6 bases outside the gene matches. The CDR3 protein is CASGQRGGTQYF. The CDR3 bases are TGTGCCAGCGGGCAACGGGGGGGTACGCAGTATTTT.

This chain connects TRBV5-1 to TRBJ1-2; 11 nucleotides align to TRBD1. Trimming cost V 2 bases and J 2 bases; bases outside gene matches: 8. This CDR3 spans 17 amino acids. The germline V gene encodes CDR1 SGHRS and CDR2 YFSETQ. This chain's CDR3 is CASSLTGTGGLNYGYTF. In DNA, the CDR3 is TGCGCCAGCAGCTTAACCGGGACAGGGGGTCTCAACTATGGCTACACCTTC. Using reference TRBV5-1 and TRBJ1-2 for the parts outside the CDR3, the full variable domain is KAGVTQTPRYLIKTRGQQVTLSCSPISGHRSVSWYQQTPGQGLQFLFEYFSETQRNKGNFPGRFSGRQFSNSRSEMNVSTLELGDSALYLCASSLTGTGGLNYGYTFGSGTRLTVV.

V and J are TRBV7-8 and TRBJ1-3, with 8 bases aligning to TRBD1. The V gene's germline CDR1 is SGHVS and CDR2 FQNEAQ. The CDR3 runs 14 residues. Unmatched junction bases numbered 6, after V lost 7 bases and J lost 4 bases. This CDR3 is CASTLDRVGNTIYF. The CDR3 DNA sequence: TGTGCCAGCACTTTGGACAGGGTCGGAAACACCATATATTTT.

This clone was counted a few times. The V gene is TRBV19, the J gene TRBJ1-2, with TRBD1 identical over 8 bases. Unmatched junction bases numbered 8, after V lost 5 bases and J lost 6 bases. CDR3 length: 14 residues. Germline CDR1 reads LNHDA; CDR2 reads SQIVND (reference sequence). The CDR3: CASSGRDRNNGYTF. The CDR3 region has the DNA TGTGCCAGTAGTGGAAGGGACAGGAACAATGGCTACACCTTC. Using reference TRBV19 and TRBJ1-2 for the parts outside the CDR3, the full variable domain is DGGITQSPKYLFRKEGQNVTLSCEQNLNHDAMYWYRQDPGQGLRLIYYSQIVNDFQKGDIAEGYSVSREKKESFPLTVTSAQKNPTAFYLCASSGRDRNNGYTFGSGTRLTVV.

The count of this clone is one. V is TRBV30 and J is TRBJ2-7; no clear D. Germline CDR1 is GTSNPN and CDR2 is SVGIG (reference sequence). Trimming cost V 1 base and J 4 bases, with 5 bases left between them. The CDR3 runs 11 residues. CDR3 nucleotide sequence: TGTGCCTGGAGTGGGAAGTACGAGCAGTACTTC. This gives the protein CAWSGKYEQYF.

The chain links TRBV29-1 to TRBJ2-1; 11 positions agree with TRBD2. Germline CDR1 SQVTM, CDR2 ANQGSEA. This CDR3 has 14 residues. The junction had 4 bases not matched to a gene; V was cut back by 5 bases and J by 4 bases. DNA for the CDR3: TGCAGCGTTATAACTAGCGGGAGTTACAATGAGCAGTTCTTC. As protein: CSVITSGSYNEQFF.

The chain employs TRBV9 and TRBJ2-2, with D possibly being TRBD1 or TRBD2 (6 bases each). Trimming cost V 1 base and J 4 bases, with 11 bases left between them. The CDR3 runs to 15 residues. CDR1 is SGDLS and CDR2 is YYNGEE in the germline V gene. CDR3 sequence reads: CASSVTGASTGELFF. DNA of the CDR3: TGTGCCAGCAGCGTAACGGGGGCGAGCACCGGGGAGCTGTTTTTT.

This rearrangement joins TRBV4-3 to TRBJ2-5; D gene ambiguous. V lost 4 bases, J lost 5 bases, and 11 bases lay in between. The CDR3 has 13 amino acids. Germline V gene lookup returns CDR1 LGHNA and CDR2 YSLEER. For the CDR3, the DNA is TGCGCCAGCAGCCCCCAGCTGGTGGAGACCCAGTACTTC. This encodes CASSPQLVETQYF.

The chain has TRBV7-8 and TRBJ1-4; D remains unclear. Looked up from germline, CDR1 is SGHVS and CDR2 is FQNEAQ. V was cut by 4 bases and J by 3 bases, with 9 bases left in between. CDR3 size: 14 residues. The chain's CDR3 is CASSSRTANEKLFF. Here the CDR3 DNA reads TGTGCCAGCAGCTCCCGGACGGCTAATGAAAAACTGTTTTTT.

In nucleotides, the CDR3 is TGTGCCAGCAGCTTGTTGGCTCCGACAGGCTCGAACACCGGGGAGCTGTTTTTT. Translating it yields CASSLLAPTGSNTGELFF. This chain connects TRBV5-4 to TRBJ2-2; weak D call: TRBD1 (6 bases). This CDR3 has 18 amino acids. Trimming removed 1 base from V and 0 bases from J, with 16 bases in between. CDR1 is SGHNT and CDR2 is YYREEE in the germline V gene (reference sequence).

This clone was observed once. The V and J genes are TRBV15 and TRBJ1-1, with unresolved D. CDR1 is LNHNV, CDR2 YYDKDF, per germline (reference sequence). V was trimmed by 6 bases and J by 0 bases, leaving 2 bases between them. This CDR3 comprises 11 residues. CDR3 sequence reads: CATRLNTEAFF. CDR3 bases: TGTGCCACCAGGTTGAACACTGAAGCTTTCTTT.

V is TRBV19 and J is TRBJ1-1; no definite D call. Trimming pared 9 bases from V and 0 bases from J, leaving 17 bases between. Germline V CDR1 and CDR2: LNHDA, SQIVND (reference sequence). The CDR3 loop spans 15 amino acids. The CDR3 region has the DNA TGTGCCAGCCAGAAGAGCAGCGGGGTGAACACTGAAGCTTTCTTT. This gives the protein CASQKSSGVNTEAFF.

The rearrangement links TRBV6-5 to TRBJ1-1; D is unclear. The CDR3 runs 11 residues. Trimming cost V 5 bases and J 7 bases, with 8 bases left between them. Germline-derived CDR1 and CDR2 are MNHEY and SVGAGI. For the CDR3, the DNA is TGTGCCAGCAGTCTGGGGTTTGAAGCTTTCTTT. It specifies CASSLGFEAFF.

The V and J genes are TRBV7-3 and TRBJ2-2, with D unclear. Per germline, CDR1 SGHTA and CDR2 FQGTGA. Trimming left V 5 bases short and J 4 bases short, with 14 bases between. CDR3 length: 15 residues. The CDR3, as DNA: TGTGCCAGCAGCGCCGGGTTGCAGACCACCGGGGAGCTGTTTTTT. It is translated as CASSAGLQTTGELFF.

The J gene is TRBJ1-6, the V gene TRBV18; possibly TRBD1 for D (5 bases). This CDR3 spans 15 amino acids. From germline, CDR1 is KGHSH and CDR2 LQKENI. V lost 5 bases to trimming and J lost 10 bases, with 18 bases between them. The CDR3 loop is CASSGEGPSGSPLHF. CDR3 bases: TGTGCCAGCTCAGGGGAGGGGCCGAGCGGATCACCCCTCCACTTT.

This rearrangement joins TRBV7-8 to TRBJ2-7; TRBD1 is a possible D gene (5 bases). This CDR3 has 14 amino acids. V lost 6 bases and J 6 bases, leaving 18 bases between the germline ends. CDR1 is SGHVS and CDR2 is FQNEAQ in the germline V gene. In nucleotides, the CDR3 is TGTGCCAGCAGACCGGACATAATAGTGGGCGAGCAGTACTTC. Amino acid sequence: CASRPDIIVGEQYF.

In this sample, this clone turned up once. The V and J genes are TRBV11-2 and TRBJ1-5; 9 bases line up with TRBD1. CDR3 length: 16 residues. Germline values: CDR1 SGHAT, CDR2 FQNNGV. V lost 1 base to trimming and J lost 7 bases; unmatched junction nucleotides: 8. The CDR3, as DNA: TGTGCCAGCAGCTTAGGGCGAACAGGGGGCAGGCAGCCCCAGCATTTT. This codes for CASSLGRTGGRQPQHF.

The rearrangement joins TRBV5-4 to TRBJ2-6, with D possibly matching TRBD2 (6 bases). CDR1 is SGHNT and CDR2 is YYREEE in the germline V gene (reference sequence). Trimming cost V 3 bases and J 1 base, with 8 bases left between them. This CDR3 region has 15 residues. The CDR3, as DNA: TGTGCCAGCAGCTCTGGGGGGTCTGGGGCCAACGTCCTGACTTTC. Its protein product is CASSSGGSGANVLTF.

V gene TRBV6-5 combines with J gene TRBJ1-5, with D tentatively TRBD1 (6 bases). V lost 7 bases and J lost 3, with 16 bases in between. CDR3 length: 15 amino acids. Germline-derived CDR1 and CDR2 are MNHEY and SVGAGI. For the CDR3, the DNA is TGTGCCAGCATCCCTCAGGGGTTTGTCAATCAGCCCCAGCATTTT. It encodes CASIPQGFVNQPQHF.

This clone was counted once. CDR3 region: CASSGVGTFLYEQYF. The CDR3 DNA reads TGTGCCAGCAGTGGGGTCGGGACCTTTCTCTACGAGCAGTACTTC. The chain joins TRBV25-1 to TRBJ2-7, with D possibly called TRBD1 or TRBD2 (5 bases each). Trimming took 4 bases from V and 3 from J, leaving 16 bases between them. CDR3 length equals 15 residues. CDR1 is MGHDK and CDR2 is SYGVNS in the germline V gene.